These T cell receptor beta chains were read from a single sample in a study of blood T cell repertoires in COVID-19. Produced via immunoSEQ multiplex PCR; TCRdb's table is partial and in-frame only. Among roughly 230,000 clones listed, around 90% were seen once. Sequenced material: peripheral blood. The receptors originated from a man between 65 and 85 years old with acute or convalescent COVID-19. CDR3s include the opening cysteine and the closing phenylalanine or tryptophan. The D gene is left open where the match is weak. For some rows the clone size is stated as once, few or many, or as a class when expanded; others skip it.

V	J	D	size	CDR3	DNA
TRBV19	TRBJ2-7	-	once	CASSIRRGSSYEQYF	TGTGCCAGTAGTATAAGGAGAGGGAGCTCCTACGAGCAGTACTTC
TRBV5-1	TRBJ1-4	TRBD1	-	CASSLEPGTGGEKLFF	TGCGCCAGCAGCTTGGAGCCCGGGACAGGGGGTGAAAAACTGTTTTTT
TRBV9	TRBJ2-5	TRBD2	-	CASSEGLARETQYF	TGTGCCAGCAGCGAGGGACTAGCTCGAGAGACCCAGTACTTC
TRBV7-9	TRBJ1-4	TRBD1	-	CASSLLTGGGEKLFF	TGTGCCAGCAGCTTATTGACAGGGGGAGGTGAAAAACTGTTTTTT
TRBV7-8	TRBJ2-3	TRBD2	once	CASSTWTSTSTDTQYF	TGTGCCAGCAGCACTTGGACTAGTACTAGCACAGATACGCAGTATTTT
TRBV2	TRBJ2-4	-	-	CASSERFGGTPKGDIQYF	TGTGCCAGCAGTGAAAGGTTTGGAGGGACCCCAAAGGGTGACATTCAGTACTTC
TRBV19	TRBJ1-2	TRBD1	-	CASTTQGVGGYTF	TGTGCCAGTACCACACAGGGGGTAGGCGGCTACACCTTC
TRBV7-3	TRBJ2-1	-	-	CASSLRHEQFF	TGTGCCAGCAGCTTAAGGCATGAGCAGTTCTTC
TRBV7-9	TRBJ2-1	TRBD2	-	CASSPIGLVNNEQFF	TGTGCCAGCAGCCCCATCGGACTAGTTAACAATGAGCAGTTCTTC
TRBV24-1	TRBJ2-1	TRBD2	-	CATSAQGLAGTYEQFF	TGTGCCACCAGTGCCCAGGGGCTAGCGGGGACCTATGAGCAGTTCTTC
TRBV7-3	TRBJ2-1	-	-	CASSLKWNSAGEQFF	TGTGCCAGCAGCTTAAAGTGGAATTCGGCGGGGGAGCAGTTCTTC
TRBV11-2	TRBJ2-3	-	-	CASSSQGSYTDTQYF	TGTGCCAGCAGCTCCCAGGGTTCCTACACAGATACGCAGTATTTT
TRBV6-2/TRBV6-3	TRBJ1-1	-	few	CASSYGGPLGEAFF	TGTGCCAGCAGTTATGGTGGTCCTCTCGGTGAAGCTTTCTTT
TRBV18	TRBJ2-7	TRBD1	-	CASSPTGTGDTSRGEQYF	TGTGCCAGCTCACCGACAGGGACAGGGGACACTTCGAGGGGGGAGCAGTACTTC
TRBV28	TRBJ1-1	TRBD1	-	CASRPGGTEAFF	TGTGCCAGCAGACCAGGGGGCACTGAAGCTTTCTTT
TRBV2	TRBJ1-5	-	once	CASNRGNQPQHF	TGTGCCAGCAACAGGGGCAATCAGCCCCAGCATTTT
TRBV5-1	TRBJ1-6	-	-	CASSPGPPGSPLHF	TGCGCCAGCAGCCCCGGTCCCCCGGGTTCACCCCTCCACTTT
TRBV3-1/TRBV3-2	TRBJ1-2	-	-	CASSRTQTNYGYTF	TGTGCCAGCAGCCGGACTCAGACTAACTATGGCTACACCTTC
TRBV19	TRBJ2-3	TRBD2	-	CASSPRGLAGYTDTQYF	TGTGCCAGTAGCCCTCGGGGGCTAGCGGGATACACAGATACGCAGTATTTT
TRBV18	TRBJ1-4	-	-	CASSSSGDEKLFF	TGTGCCAGCTCATCCTCCGGGGATGAAAAACTGTTTTTT
TRBV5-4	TRBJ1-3	-	-	CASQQNSGNTIYF	TGTGCCAGTCAACAGAACTCTGGAAACACCATATATTTT
TRBV3-1/TRBV3-2	TRBJ1-2	-	-	CASSQLADGYTF	TGTGCCAGCAGCCAATTAGCAGATGGCTACACCTTC
TRBV14	TRBJ1-6	TRBD1	-	CASSSRDRSSYNSPLHF	TGTGCCAGTAGCTCCCGGGACAGGAGCTCCTATAATTCACCCCTCCACTTT
TRBV30	TRBJ2-1	-	-	CAWSRQDEQFF	TGTGCCTGGAGTCGCCAGGATGAGCAGTTCTTC
TRBV21-1	TRBJ1-5	-	medium-sized	CASSKGFRVRGKAYSNQPQHF	TGTGCCAGCAGCAAAGGTTTCCGGGTCAGGGGGAAAGCTTATAGCAATCAGCCCCAGCATTTT
TRBV3-1/TRBV3-2	TRBJ2-2	TRBD2	-	CASSQPGLAALGTGELFF	TGTGCCAGCAGCCAACCGGGACTAGCGGCCCTGGGGACCGGGGAGCTGTTTTTT
TRBV18	TRBJ1-1	-	-	CASSPLQGDTEAFF	TGTGCCAGCTCACCATTACAGGGTGACACTGAAGCTTTCTTT
TRBV7-8	TRBJ2-7	TRBD2	-	CASSYKTSGSSEQYF	TGTGCCAGCAGCTACAAGACTAGCGGGAGTAGCGAGCAGTACTTC
TRBV12-3/TRBV12-4	TRBJ1-2	TRBD1	-	CASSFGTADGYTF	TGTGCCAGCAGTTTTGGGACAGCAGATGGCTACACCTTC
TRBV5-4	TRBJ2-5	TRBD1	few	CASSLGGQGRQETQYF	TGTGCCAGCAGCTTGGGGGGACAGGGGAGACAAGAGACCCAGTACTTC
TRBV5-6	TRBJ1-4	-	-	CASSLAREGVNEKLFF	TGTGCCAGCAGCTTGGCCAGAGAAGGGGTGAATGAAAAACTGTTTTTT
TRBV9	TRBJ2-1	TRBD2	-	CASSVGLIASGSNEQFF	TGTGCCAGCAGCGTAGGTCTTATAGCTAGCGGGTCCAATGAGCAGTTCTTC
TRBV6-6	TRBJ1-4	TRBD1	-	CASSRGQGWEKLFF	TGTGCCAGCAGTCGGGGACAGGGGTGGGAAAAACTGTTTTTT
TRBV13	TRBJ2-4	TRBD2	-	CASSLGGTSGSVQYF	TGTGCCAGCAGCTTAGGCGGGACTAGCGGGAGTGTTCAGTACTTC
TRBV3-1/TRBV3-2	TRBJ1-1	-	few	CASSQWGGTEAFF	TGTGCCAGCAGCCAATGGGGAGGCACTGAAGCTTTCTTT
TRBV11-1	TRBJ2-1	-	-	CASSSRGPYEQFF	TGTGCCAGCAGCTCCCGCGGGCCGTATGAGCAGTTCTTC
TRBV7-6	TRBJ2-7	TRBD2	once	CASTLSPSGSSEQYF	TGTGCCAGCACCCTAAGTCCTAGCGGGAGCTCCGAGCAGTACTTC
TRBV10-3	TRBJ1-1	TRBD1	-	CAIRDPVRGENTEAFF	TGTGCCATCAGAGATCCCGTCAGGGGGGAGAACACTGAAGCTTTCTTT
TRBV28	TRBJ1-1	TRBD1	-	CASSPSTGVTEAFF	TGTGCCAGCAGTCCCTCGACAGGGGTGACTGAAGCTTTCTTT
TRBV19	TRBJ1-1	-	-	CASDPTGLNTEAFF	TGTGCCAGTGACCCTACGGGACTAAACACTGAAGCTTTCTTT
TRBV19	TRBJ2-6	-	-	CASRLALSGANVLTF	TGTGCCAGTAGACTCGCTCTCTCTGGGGCCAACGTCCTGACTTTC
TRBV19	TRBJ2-2	-	-	CATRGFSYGTGELFF	TGTGCCACAAGAGGGTTCTCATACGGCACCGGGGAGCTGTTTTTT
TRBV10-3	TRBJ2-7	TRBD2	few	CAISPGLEKGYEQYF	TGTGCCATCAGTCCGGGACTAGAGAAAGGCTACGAGCAGTACTTC
TRBV28	TRBJ2-1	TRBD2	once	CASTSAGGYNEQFF	TGTGCCAGCACCTCGGCGGGGGGATACAATGAGCAGTTCTTC
TRBV12-3/TRBV12-4	TRBJ1-1	-	-	CASSTDMNTEAFF	TGTGCCAGCAGTACAGACATGAACACTGAAGCTTTCTTT
TRBV10-3	TRBJ1-1	-	-	CAISESSLGGSGTEAFF	TGTGCCATCAGTGAGTCGTCTTTGGGGGGGTCGGGGACTGAAGCTTTCTTT
TRBV5-5	TRBJ1-2	-	-	CASSLDRSGYGYTF	TGTGCCAGCAGCTTGGATCGCAGTGGCTATGGCTACACCTTC
TRBV19	TRBJ2-7	-	-	CASSPRKVGSKQYF	TGTGCCAGTAGTCCCCGGAAGGTGGGCTCGAAGCAGTACTTC
TRBV28	TRBJ2-2	-	once	CASSFQNTGELFF	TGTGCCAGCAGTTTTCAGAACACCGGGGAGCTGTTTTTT